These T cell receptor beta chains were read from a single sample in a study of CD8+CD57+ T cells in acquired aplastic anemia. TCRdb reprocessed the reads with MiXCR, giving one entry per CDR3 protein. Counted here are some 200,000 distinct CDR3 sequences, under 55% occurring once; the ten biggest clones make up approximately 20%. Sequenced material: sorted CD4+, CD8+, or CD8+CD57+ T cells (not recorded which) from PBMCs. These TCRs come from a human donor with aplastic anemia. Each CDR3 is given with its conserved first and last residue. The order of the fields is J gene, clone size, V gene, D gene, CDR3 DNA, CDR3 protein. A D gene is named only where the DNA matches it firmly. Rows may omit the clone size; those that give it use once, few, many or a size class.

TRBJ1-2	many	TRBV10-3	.	TGTGCCATCAGTGAGGGCGACAGCTTCTATGGCTACACCTTC	CAISEGDSFYGYTF
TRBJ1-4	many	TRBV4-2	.	TGTGCCAGCAGCCAAGAGGGGGGTACAACTAATGAAAAACTGTTTTTT	CASSQEGGTTNEKLFF
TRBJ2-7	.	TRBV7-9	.	TGTACCAGCAGCTTAGCGCATGGCAACGAGCAGTACTTC	CTSSLAHGNEQYF
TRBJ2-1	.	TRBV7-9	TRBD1	TGTGCCAGCAGCTTATCCGGGACAGGGAGGGTTGGTGGGCAGTTCTTC	CASSLSGTGRVGGQFF
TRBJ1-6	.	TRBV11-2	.	TGTGCCAGCAGCTTTGGAGGGACACTCCCGGGTAGACCCCTCCACTTT	CASSFGGTLPGRPLHF
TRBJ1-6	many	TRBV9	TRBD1	TGTGCCAGCAGCTCTCGGACAGGGAATTCACCCCTCCACTTT	CASSSRTGNSPLHF
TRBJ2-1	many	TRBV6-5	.	TGTGCCAGCAGAAAGGGGGGCTACAATGAGCAGTTCTTC	CASRKGGYNEQFF
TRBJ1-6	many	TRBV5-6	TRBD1	TGTGCCAGCAGCGACAGCCGCCCCGGGACAGGGGTTCCACCCCTCCACTTT	CASSDSRPGTGVPPLHF
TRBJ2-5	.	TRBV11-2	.	TGTGCCAGCAGCTTAAGCCAGACCCAAGAGACCCAGTACTTC	CASSLSQTQETQYF
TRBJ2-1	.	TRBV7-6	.	TGTGCCGGCAGCTTACAACAGGCCGACAATGAGCAGTTCTTC	CAGSLQQADNEQFF
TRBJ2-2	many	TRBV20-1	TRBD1	TGCAGTGCTAGAGAGGGGACAGGGAGCGGGCGGGAGCTGTTTTTT	CSAREGTGSGRELFF
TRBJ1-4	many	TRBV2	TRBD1	TGTGCCAGCAGCCGGGACAGTCGGGAAAAACTGTTTTTT	CASSRDSREKLFF
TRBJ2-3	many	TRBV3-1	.	TGTGCCAGCAGCCAGGCAGGAAGAGCAGATACGCAGTATTTT	CASSQAGRADTQYF
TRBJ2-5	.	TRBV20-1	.	TGCAGTGTCCACCGGGGGCGAGAAGAGACCCAGTACTTC	CSVHRGREETQYF
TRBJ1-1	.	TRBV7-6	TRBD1	TGTGCCAGCAGCTTACCTGGACAGGGGACAGAAGCTTTCTTT	CASSLPGQGTEAFF
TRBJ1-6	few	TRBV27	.	TGTGCCAGCAGTCCCAATCCCCCGGTTTGGTCCTATAATTCACCCCTCCACTTT	CASSPNPPVWSYNSPLHF
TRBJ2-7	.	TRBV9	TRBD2	TGTGCCAGCAGCATTCGACCTAAACTAGCGGGAGTCTACGAGCAGTACTTC	CASSIRPKLAGVYEQYF
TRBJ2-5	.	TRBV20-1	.	TGCAGTGCTAGTGGGATAAACAGCCAAGAGACCCAGTACTTC	CSASGINSQETQYF
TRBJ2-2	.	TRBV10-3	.	TGTGCCTTCGGCGCAGTCGGCACCGAGGAGCTGTTTTTT	CAFGAVGTEELFF
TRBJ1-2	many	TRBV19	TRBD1	TGTGCCAGTAGTCCGGGACAGAAGAGGGGCTACACCTTC	CASSPGQKRGYTF
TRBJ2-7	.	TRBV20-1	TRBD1	TGCAGTGCTAGAAGCCCGGGACAGGGGGGCTCCTACGAGCAGTACTTC	CSARSPGQGGSYEQYF
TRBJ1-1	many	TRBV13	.	TGTGCCAGCAGCTTCCTTGGACCCGGCGGGGCTGAAGCTTTCTTT	CASSFLGPGGAEAFF
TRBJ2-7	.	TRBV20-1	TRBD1	TGCAGTGCAATCCCGGGACAGCGAGTCTACGAGCAGTACTTC	CSAIPGQRVYEQYF
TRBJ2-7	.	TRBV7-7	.	TGTGCTAGCAGCGCACAGAATTCCTACGAGCAGTACTTC	CASSAQNSYEQYF
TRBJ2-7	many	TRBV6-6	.	TGTGCCAGCAGTTACTCGAGTACACGCTACGAGCAGTACTTC	CASSYSSTRYEQYF
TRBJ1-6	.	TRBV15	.	TGTGCCACCAGCAGCTGGGGTGACTCACCCCTCCACTTT	CATSSWGDSPLHF
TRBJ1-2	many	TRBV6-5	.	TGTGCCAGCAGGACAACAGCGGACTATGGCTACACCTTC	CASRTTADYGYTF
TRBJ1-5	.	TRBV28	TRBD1	TGTGCCAGCAGAGGACAGGGGGGCTCTAATCAGCCCCAGCATTTT	CASRGQGGSNQPQHF
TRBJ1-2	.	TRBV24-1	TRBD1	TGTGCCACCAGTCAAGGGGGCAGTAGTGGCTACACCTTC	CATSQGGSSGYTF
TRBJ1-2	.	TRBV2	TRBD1	TGTGCCAGCAGTCAAAGACAGGGTAACTATGGCTACACCTTC	CASSQRQGNYGYTF
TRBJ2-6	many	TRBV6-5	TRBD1	TGTGCCAGCAGTCCCGCGGGACAGGACTCTGGGGCCAACGTCCTGACTTTC	CASSPAGQDSGANVLTF
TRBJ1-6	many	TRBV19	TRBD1	TGTGCCAGCGGGACAGGATATTCACCCCTCCACTTT	CASGTGYSPLHF
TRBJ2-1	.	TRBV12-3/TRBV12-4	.	TGTGCCAGCAGTTTAGAGCGAAGCTCCTACAATGAGCAGTTCTTC	CASSLERSSYNEQFF
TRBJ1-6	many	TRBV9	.	TGTGCCAGCACGACCTCCGGGACACCCCATTCACCCCTCCACTTT	CASTTSGTPHSPLHF
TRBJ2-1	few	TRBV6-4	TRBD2	TGTGCCAGCAGTCCGACCGGGACTAGCTACAATGAGCAGTTCTTC	CASSPTGTSYNEQFF
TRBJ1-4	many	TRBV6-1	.	TGTGCCAGCAGTTACTCCAAGGGGGTGACTAATGAAAAACTGTTTTTT	CASSYSKGVTNEKLFF
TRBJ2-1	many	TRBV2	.	TGTGCCAGTGCCCCTGAGTCAGGCCGGGACGGAAGTGAGCAGTTCTTC	CASAPESGRDGSEQFF
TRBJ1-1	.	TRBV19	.	TGTGCCAGTAGTATAGGTAGGGTTGGCACTGAAGCTTTCTTT	CASSIGRVGTEAFF
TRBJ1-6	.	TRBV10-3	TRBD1	TGTGCCATCAGTGAGACGGCGGGACAGGGTAATTCACCCCTCCACTTT	CAISETAGQGNSPLHF
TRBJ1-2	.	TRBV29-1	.	TGCAGCGTTGACGGTGGCGGGGCTAACTATGGCTACACCTTC	CSVDGGGANYGYTF
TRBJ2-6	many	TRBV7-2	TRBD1	TGTGCCAGCAGAGGACAGGCGAGCTCTGGGGCCAACGTCCTGACTTTC	CASRGQASSGANVLTF
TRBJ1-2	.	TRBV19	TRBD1	TGTGCCAGTAGTGACGACAGGGCGTCGGGTGGCTACACCTTC	CASSDDRASGGYTF
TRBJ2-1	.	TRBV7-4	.	TGTGCCAGCAGCCCCTGGCAGGGAGACTACAGTGAGCAGTTCTTC	CASSPWQGDYSEQFF
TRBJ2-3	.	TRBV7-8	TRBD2	TGTGCCAGCAGCCAGACTAGCGGGGGGGCAGATACGCAGTATTTT	CASSQTSGGADTQYF
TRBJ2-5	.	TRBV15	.	TGTGCCACCAGCAGAGGGGACATCGAAGAGACCCAGTACTTC	CATSRGDIEETQYF
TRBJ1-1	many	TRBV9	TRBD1	TGTGCCAGCAGCCCCCTAGGGACAGGGGTGGGCACTGAAGCTTTCTTT	CASSPLGTGVGTEAFF
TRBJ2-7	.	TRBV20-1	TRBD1	TGCAGTGCTATACCGGGACAGGGGACCTACGAGCAGTACTTC	CSAIPGQGTYEQYF
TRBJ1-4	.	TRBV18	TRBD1	TGTGCCAGCTCACCGGGACAGGGGGCCACTAATGAAAAACTGTTTTTT	CASSPGQGATNEKLFF
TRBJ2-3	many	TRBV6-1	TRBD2	TGTGCCAGCAGTGTGACTAGCGGGGGAGGGACAGATACGCAGTATTTT	CASSVTSGGGTDTQYF
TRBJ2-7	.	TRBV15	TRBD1	TGTGCCACCAGCAGAGGTTTGGGACAGGGTGGTCTCGAGCAGTACTTC	CATSRGLGQGGLEQYF
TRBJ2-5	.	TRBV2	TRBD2	TGTGCCAGCAGCGTAGGAATAGCGGGGGCGCGAAAGACCCAGTACTTC	CASSVGIAGARKTQYF
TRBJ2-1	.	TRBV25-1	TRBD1	TGTGCCAGCAGTGAATTGACAGGGTCATACAATGAGCAGTTCTTC	CASSELTGSYNEQFF
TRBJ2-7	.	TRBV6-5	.	TGTGCCAGCAGTTATCTGTCAGGGAACCCCTACGAGCAGTACTTC	CASSYLSGNPYEQYF
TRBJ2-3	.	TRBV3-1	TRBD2	TGTGCCAGCAGCCCTTTACTAGCGGGGGGGGTCATGAATACGCAGTATTTT	CASSPLLAGGVMNTQYF
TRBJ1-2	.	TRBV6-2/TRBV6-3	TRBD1	TGTGCCAGCAACGACAGGGGGTTATTTGGCTACACCTTC	CASNDRGLFGYTF
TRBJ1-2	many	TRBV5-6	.	TGTGCCAGCAGCTTGCAGGCAGCTAACTATGGCTACACCTTC	CASSLQAANYGYTF